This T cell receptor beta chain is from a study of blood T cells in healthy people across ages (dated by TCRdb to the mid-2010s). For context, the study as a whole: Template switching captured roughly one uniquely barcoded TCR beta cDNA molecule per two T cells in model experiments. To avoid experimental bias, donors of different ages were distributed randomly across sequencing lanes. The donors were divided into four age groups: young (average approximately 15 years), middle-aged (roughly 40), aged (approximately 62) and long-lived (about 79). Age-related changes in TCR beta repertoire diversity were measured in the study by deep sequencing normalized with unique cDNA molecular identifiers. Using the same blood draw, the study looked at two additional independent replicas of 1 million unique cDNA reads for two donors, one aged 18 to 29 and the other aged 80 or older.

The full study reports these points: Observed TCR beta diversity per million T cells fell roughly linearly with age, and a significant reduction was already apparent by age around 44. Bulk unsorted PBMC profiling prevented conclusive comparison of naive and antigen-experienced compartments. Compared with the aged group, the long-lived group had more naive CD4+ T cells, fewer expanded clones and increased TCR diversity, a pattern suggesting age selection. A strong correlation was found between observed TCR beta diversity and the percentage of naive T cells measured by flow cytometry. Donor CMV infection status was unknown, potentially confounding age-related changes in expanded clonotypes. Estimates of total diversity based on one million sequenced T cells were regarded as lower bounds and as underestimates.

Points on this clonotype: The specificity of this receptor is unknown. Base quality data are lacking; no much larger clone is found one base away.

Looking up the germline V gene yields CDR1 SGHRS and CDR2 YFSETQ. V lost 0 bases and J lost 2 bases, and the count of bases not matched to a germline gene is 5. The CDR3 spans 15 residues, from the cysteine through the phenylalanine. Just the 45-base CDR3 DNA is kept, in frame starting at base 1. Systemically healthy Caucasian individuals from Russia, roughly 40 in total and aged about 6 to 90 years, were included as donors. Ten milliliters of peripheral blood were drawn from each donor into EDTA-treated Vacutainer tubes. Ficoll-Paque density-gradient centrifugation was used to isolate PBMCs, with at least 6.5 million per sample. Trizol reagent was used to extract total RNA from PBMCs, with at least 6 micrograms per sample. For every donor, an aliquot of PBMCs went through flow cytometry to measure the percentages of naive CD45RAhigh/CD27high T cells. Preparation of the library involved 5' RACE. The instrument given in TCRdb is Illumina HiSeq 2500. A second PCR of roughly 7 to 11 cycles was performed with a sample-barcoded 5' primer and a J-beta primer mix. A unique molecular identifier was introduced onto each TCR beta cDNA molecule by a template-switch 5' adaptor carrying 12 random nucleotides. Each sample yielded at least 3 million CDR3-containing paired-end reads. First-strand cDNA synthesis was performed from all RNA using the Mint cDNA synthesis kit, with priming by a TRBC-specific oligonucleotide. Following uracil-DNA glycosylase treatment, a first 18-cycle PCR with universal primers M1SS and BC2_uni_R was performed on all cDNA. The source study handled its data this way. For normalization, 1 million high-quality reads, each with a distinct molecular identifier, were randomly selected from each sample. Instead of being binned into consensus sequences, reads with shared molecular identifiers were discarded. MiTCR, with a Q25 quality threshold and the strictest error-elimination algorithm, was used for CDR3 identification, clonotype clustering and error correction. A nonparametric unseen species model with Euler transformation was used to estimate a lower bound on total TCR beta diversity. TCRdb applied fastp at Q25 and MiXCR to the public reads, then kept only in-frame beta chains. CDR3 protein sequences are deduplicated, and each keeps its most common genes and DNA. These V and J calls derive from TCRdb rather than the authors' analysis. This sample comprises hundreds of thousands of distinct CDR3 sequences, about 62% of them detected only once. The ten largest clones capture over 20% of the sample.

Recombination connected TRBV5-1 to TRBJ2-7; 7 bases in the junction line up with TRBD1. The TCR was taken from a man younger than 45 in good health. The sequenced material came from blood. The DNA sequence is TGCGCCAGCAGCTTGGCAGGGGGTCTTACCTACGAGCAGTACTTC. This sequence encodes CASSLAGGLTYEQYF. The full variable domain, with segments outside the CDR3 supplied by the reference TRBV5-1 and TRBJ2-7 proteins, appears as KAGVTQTPRYLIKTRGQQVTLSCSPISGHRSVSWYQQTPGQGLQFLFEYFSETQRNKGNFPGRFSGRQFSNSRSEMNVSTLELGDSALYLCASSLAGGLTYEQYFGPGTRLTVT.